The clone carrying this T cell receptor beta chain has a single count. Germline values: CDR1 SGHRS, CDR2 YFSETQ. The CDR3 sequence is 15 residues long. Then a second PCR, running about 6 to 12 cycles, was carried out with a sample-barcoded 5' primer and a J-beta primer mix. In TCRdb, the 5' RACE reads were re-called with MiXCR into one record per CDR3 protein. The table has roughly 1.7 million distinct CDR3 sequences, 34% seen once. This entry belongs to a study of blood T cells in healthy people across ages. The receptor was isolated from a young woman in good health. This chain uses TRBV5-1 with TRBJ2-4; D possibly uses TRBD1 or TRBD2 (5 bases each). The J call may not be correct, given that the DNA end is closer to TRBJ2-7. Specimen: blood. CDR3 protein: CASSFRVEGSYEQYF. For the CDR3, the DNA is TGCGCCAGCAGCTTCAGGGTGGAAGGGAGCTACGAGCAGTACTTC.